This passage covers 20 T cell receptor beta chains from one sample sequenced in a study of human T cells and chemical hapten exposure. Sample time point: pre-sensitization, week 0. Treatment reported: therapeutic diphenylcyclopropenone sensitization with weekly scalp DPC. One entry per CDR3 protein, called by TCRdb with MiXCR from the RACE reads. The sample has about 380,000 distinct CDR3 sequences, approximately 5.1% seen once. The source was whole blood, collected in connection with sensitization to the hapten diphenylcyclopropenone (DPC). Source of these receptors: a woman aged 45 to 65 with alopecia areata. Some clones in this sample may be carry-over from other donors' samples.

This clonotype came up many times. The J gene is TRBJ2-1, the V gene TRBV6-5; D is perhaps TRBD1 (5 bases). The length of the CDR3 is 13 residues. Germline V lookup: CDR1 MNHEY, CDR2 SVGAGI. V was trimmed by 3 bases and J by 5 bases, leaving 8 bases between them. This CDR3 is CASSYGADNEQFF. CDR3 DNA: TGTGCCAGCAGTTATGGGGCCGACAATGAGCAGTTCTTC.

This clonotype was counted at least ten times. The V and J genes are TRBV4-3 and TRBJ2-3; 9 bases map to TRBD1. The germline V gene encodes CDR1 LGHNA and CDR2 YSLEER. With V trimmed by 4 bases and J by 0 bases, 8 bases remained unmatched. The CDR3 consists of 17 residues. This chain's CDR3 is CASSPGQGLASTDTQYF. The CDR3 DNA follows: TGCGCCAGCAGCCCGGGACAGGGTCTAGCTAGCACAGATACGCAGTATTTT.

V usage is TRBV12-3 or TRBV12-4 and J usage is TRBJ2-1; TRBD1 matches at 9 bases. V trimming: 6 bases; J trimming: 7 bases; junction bases outside the gene matches: 10. CDR3 length: 15 amino acids. CDR3 sequence reads: CASSVPGQGRNEQFF. DNA of the CDR3: TGTGCCAGCAGCGTGCCCGGACAGGGGAGAAATGAGCAGTTCTTC.

The chain is built from TRBV24-1 and TRBJ2-7; 7 bases are a match to TRBD2. V lost 9 bases and J lost 5; bases outside the gene matches: 9. Germline loops: CDR1 KGHDR, CDR2 SFDVKD. CDR3 length: 13 residues. CDR3 protein: CATGLGGSHEQYF. As DNA, the CDR3 is TGTGCCACCGGCTTAGGCGGGAGCCACGAGCAGTACTTC.

This clonotype was observed at least ten times. One end of the junction fails to match germline, which may point to a read error. The V gene is TRBV15, the J gene TRBJ2-7; 10 nucleotides align to TRBD2. Germline V gives CDR1 LNHNV, CDR2 YYDKDF (reference sequence). This CDR3 region has 14 residues. In DNA form, the CDR3 reads TGTGCCACCAGCAGAGGGTCTAGCGGGAGTTTCGCTCACTTC. Translation gives CATSRGSSGSFAHF.

This clonotype showed up just a few times. The rearrangement uses TRBV7-6 and TRBJ2-1, with TRBD2 identical over 10 bases. Germline-derived CDR1 and CDR2 are SGHVS and FNYEAQ. V shed 4 bases and J 7 bases; nucleotides not matched to a gene: 10. The CDR3 is made up of 16 amino acids. CDR3 sequence: CASSSGSGRLGNEQFF. The CDR3 nucleotides are TGTGCCAGCAGCTCGGGTAGCGGGAGGCTGGGGAATGAGCAGTTCTTC. Using reference TRBV7-6 and TRBJ2-1 for the parts outside the CDR3, the full variable domain is GAGVSQSPRYKVTKRGQDVALRCDPISGHVSLYWYRQALGQGPEFLTYFNYEAQQDKSGLPNDRFSAERPEGSISTLTIQRTEQRDSAMYRCASSSGSGRLGNEQFFGPGTRLTVL.

The V call is TRBV7-2, the J call TRBJ1-3; no definite D call. Germline V gives CDR1 SGHTA, CDR2 FQGNSA. CDR3 length equals 14 residues. The germline V and J ends were trimmed by 5 bases and 0 bases, with 8 bases remaining between them. The DNA for the CDR3 is TGTGCCAGCAGCCTCCAGGTCTCTGGAAACACCATATATTTT. Its protein product is CASSLQVSGNTIYF.

There are many counts of this clonotype. CDR3 residues: CASSRAGPRDEQYF. The CDR3, as DNA: TGCGCCAGCAGCCGGGCGGGTCCTAGGGACGAGCAGTACTTC. The chain is built from TRBV4-3 and TRBJ2-7, with a weak D call TRBD2 (5 bases). Germline CDR1 is LGHNA and CDR2 is YSLEER. The CDR3 is 14 amino acids. Trimming cost V 4 bases and J 5 bases, with 15 bases left between them.

This clonotype was observed at least ten times. The chain uses TRBV11-2 and TRBJ2-4; 7 bases fit TRBD1. V lost 5 bases, J lost 0 bases, and 10 bases stayed unmatched. There are 17 residues in the CDR3. Germline CDR1 and CDR2: SGHAT and FQNNGV. The DNA for the CDR3 is TGTGCCAGCAGCGCAAGACAGGGATCGGTAGCCAAAAACATTCAGTACTTC. It encodes CASSARQGSVAKNIQYF.

The V call is TRBV12-3 or TRBV12-4, the J call TRBJ2-7, with D maybe TRBD1 (6 bases). This CDR3 comprises 14 residues. V gave up 6 bases and J gave up 12 bases, with 24 bases separating them. CDR3 nucleotides: TGTGCCAGCAGACTGGATGGACAGTTGGGGTTATGGTACTTC. This gives the protein CASRLDGQLGLWYF.

This clonotype was detected ten times or more. The rearrangement links TRBV7-9 to TRBJ1-4; the D is unclear. CDR3 length equals 11 residues. Trimming took off 7 bases at V and 6 bases at J, with 6 bases between the two ends. Germline V CDR1 and CDR2: SEHNR, FQNEAQ (reference sequence). DNA of the CDR3: TGTGCCAGCACGGAGGATGAAAAACTGTTTTTT. Amino acid sequence: CASTEDEKLFF. The full variable domain, its missing parts supplied by reference TRBV7-9 and TRBJ1-4, is DTGVSQNPRHKITKRGQNVTFRCDPISEHNRLYWYRQTLGQGPEFLTYFQNEAQLEKSRLLSDRFSAERPKGSFSTLEIQRTEQGDSAMYLCASTEDEKLFFGSGTQLSVL.

The chain couples TRBV12-3 or TRBV12-4 to TRBJ1-6; TRBD1 might be the D (5 bases). This CDR3 region has 14 residues. Trimming left V 5 bases short and J 7 bases short, with 12 bases between. CDR3 sequence reads: CASSPRGANSPLHF. DNA of the CDR3: TGTGCCAGCAGTCCACGAGGGGCAAATTCACCCCTCCACTTT.

This clonotype was found many times. The gene calls are TRBV12-3 or TRBV12-4 and TRBJ2-2; D is unresolved. This CDR3 has 15 residues. Between the trimmed V and J ends, which lost 3 bases and 0 bases, there was a span of 8 bases. The CDR3 protein is CASSLQFANTGELFF. CDR3 bases: TGTGCCAGCAGTTTGCAGTTCGCGAACACCGGGGAGCTGTTTTTT.

This clonotype was observed at least ten times. This chain connects TRBV10-2 to TRBJ2-3; 7 bases map to TRBD1. The germline gives CDR1 WSHSY, CDR2 SAAADI. The J segment lost 13 bases and the V segment lost 3 bases, leaving 4 bases of the junction unmatched. The CDR3 extends over 11 amino acids. In DNA form, the CDR3 reads TGCGCCAGCAGTGAACAGGACAGGAAGTATTTT. Translating it yields CASSEQDRKYF.

The V gene is TRBV30, the J gene TRBJ1-1, with D unclear. Germline loops: CDR1 GTSNPN, CDR2 SVGIG (reference sequence). The V end lost 0 bases, the J end lost 1 base, and 9 bases lay between the germline ends. This CDR3 is built from 14 residues. CDR3 in amino acids: CAWSVSPGNTEAFF. The CDR3 coding sequence is TGTGCCTGGAGTGTATCGCCAGGGAACACTGAAGCTTTCTTT.

The chain employs TRBV7-8 and TRBJ2-5, with TRBD2 matching over 13 bases. Unmatched junction bases numbered 8, after V lost 6 bases and J lost 4 bases. The germline V gene encodes CDR1 SGHVS and CDR2 FQNEAQ. The CDR3 contains 16 residues. CDR3 amino acids: CASSPGTSGKSETQYF. The DNA for the CDR3 is TGTGCCAGCAGTCCCGGGACTAGCGGGAAGTCAGAGACCCAGTACTTC.

This clonotype was recorded many times. The chain links TRBV7-9 to TRBJ2-3, with 10 nucleotides matching TRBD1. The CDR3 contains 18 residues. The ends lost 4 bases at V and 3 bases at J; junction bases unmatched: 13. Per germline, CDR1 SEHNR and CDR2 FQNEAQ (reference sequence). In DNA form, the CDR3 reads TGTGCCAGCAGCTATTCCGGGACAGGGGTTGTGGGGACAGATACGCAGTATTTT. It translates to CASSYSGTGVVGTDTQYF.

This clonotype was detected ten times or more. This rearrangement joins TRBV6-5 to TRBJ1-6; no reliable D call. V was cut by 3 bases and J by 11 bases, with 11 bases left in between. Germline V CDR1 and CDR2: MNHEY, SVGAGI. CDR3 length: 13 residues. The CDR3 loop reads CASSYEGHPPLHF. DNA of the CDR3: TGTGCCAGCAGTTATGAGGGCCATCCACCCCTCCACTTT.

The V gene is TRBV28, the J gene TRBJ2-1, with D unclear. The CDR3 covers 15 residues. In germline, CDR1 is MDHEN, CDR2 SYDVKM. V lost 6 bases and J lost 4, with 16 bases in between. CDR3 loop: CASSPLKVIYNEQFF. The DNA for the CDR3 is TGTGCCAGCAGCCCCCTAAAGGTCATTTACAATGAGCAGTTCTTC.

This clonotype has a count of ten or more. V usage is TRBV6-5 and J usage is TRBJ1-3; D is undetermined. With 3 bases removed from V and 5 bases from J, the gap between germline ends came to 2 bases. Germline V gives CDR1 MNHEY, CDR2 SVGAGI. The CDR3 contains 11 residues. CDR3 DNA sequence: TGTGCCAGCAGTTATAGAAACACCATATATTTT. It encodes CASSYRNTIYF.